These T cell receptor beta chains were read from a single sample in a study of human CD4 T cells and Enterobacteriaceae. TCRdb's table, derived via immunoSEQ multiplex PCR, lists solely in-frame clones and lacks some. Counted here are 25,000 to 35,000 clones, approximately 84% occurring once; the ten biggest clones make up approximately 1.7%. Material for sequencing was memory CD4+ T cells from blood. The receptor set was obtained from a human donor in good health. Both conserved end residues are part of each CDR3. The order of the fields is V gene, J gene, D gene, clone size, CDR3 protein, CDR3 DNA. The D gene is left open where the match is weak. Size values are once, few and many counts, or a class for expanded clones, and some rows have none.

>TRBV28|TRBJ1-4|-|-
CASSSRDTPGDEKLFF
TGTGCCAGCAGCTCCCGGGACACGCCAGGGGATGAAAAACTGTTTTTT
>TRBV6-5|TRBJ2-2|-|-
CASQTGLGTGELFF
TGTGCCAGCCAAACAGGGCTTGGCACCGGGGAGCTGTTTTTT
>TRBV10-3|TRBJ2-2|-|few
CAISEGVDAGELFF
TGTGCCATCAGTGAGGGGGTCGACGCCGGGGAGCTGTTTTTT
>TRBV7-2|TRBJ2-7|TRBD2|-
CAGSSGTSGSYEQYF
TGTGCCGGCAGCTCCGGGACTAGCGGCTCCTACGAGCAGTACTTC
>TRBV30|TRBJ1-1|-|-
CAWSGGVAGAVTNTEAFF
TGTGCCTGGAGTGGTGGAGTGGCGGGGGCGGTAACTAACACTGAAGCTTTCTTT
>TRBV30|TRBJ2-1|TRBD2|-
CAWSPGLAGFNEQFF
TGTGCCTGGAGTCCGGGACTAGCGGGCTTCAATGAGCAGTTCTTC
>TRBV6-6|TRBJ1-6|-|-
CASSWETPTLSPLHF
TGTGCCAGCAGTTGGGAGACCCCCACGCTTTCACCCCTCCACTTT
>TRBV9|TRBJ2-4|-|-
CASSERAEYLGNIQYF
TGTGCCAGCAGCGAGAGGGCGGAGTACCTAGGAAACATTCAGTACTTC
>TRBV5-5|TRBJ1-2|TRBD1|-
CASSFSLDRPNGYTF
TGTGCCAGCAGCTTCTCTTTGGACAGGCCAAACGGCTACACCTTC
>TRBV5-1|TRBJ2-3|-|-
CASGSQDTQYF
TGCGCCAGCGGATCACAGGATACGCAGTATTTT
>TRBV18|TRBJ2-5|-|-
CASSGTPNQETQYF
TGTGCCAGCTCCGGGACACCAAACCAAGAGACCCAGTACTTC
>TRBV7-6|TRBJ2-1|TRBD2|-
CASSLAGLAGGPDFNEQFF
TGTGCCAGCAGCTTAGCGGGGCTAGCGGGAGGGCCGGATTTCAATGAGCAGTTCTTC
>TRBV18|TRBJ2-1|-|-
CASSPYQGRVNEQFF
TGTGCCAGCTCACCATACCAGGGACGTGTCAATGAGCAGTTCTTC
>TRBV7-2|TRBJ1-1|TRBD1|-
CASGQGMNTEAFF
TGTGCCAGCGGACAGGGGATGAACACTGAAGCTTTCTTT